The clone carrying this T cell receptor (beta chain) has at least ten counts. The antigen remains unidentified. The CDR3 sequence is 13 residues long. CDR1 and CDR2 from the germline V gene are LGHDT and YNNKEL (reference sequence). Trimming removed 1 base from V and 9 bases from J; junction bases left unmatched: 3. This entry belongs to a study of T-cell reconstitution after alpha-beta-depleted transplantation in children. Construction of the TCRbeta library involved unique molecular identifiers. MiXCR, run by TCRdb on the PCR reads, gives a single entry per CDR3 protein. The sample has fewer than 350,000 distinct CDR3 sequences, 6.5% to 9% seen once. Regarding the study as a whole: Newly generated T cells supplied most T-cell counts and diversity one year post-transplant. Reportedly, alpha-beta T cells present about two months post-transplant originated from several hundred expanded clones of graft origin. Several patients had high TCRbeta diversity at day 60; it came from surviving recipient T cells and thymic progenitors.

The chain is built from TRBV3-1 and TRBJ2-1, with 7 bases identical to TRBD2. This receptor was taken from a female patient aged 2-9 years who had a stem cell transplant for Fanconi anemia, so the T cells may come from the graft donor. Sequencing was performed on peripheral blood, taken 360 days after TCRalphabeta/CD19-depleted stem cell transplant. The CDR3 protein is CASSQAAGVEQFF. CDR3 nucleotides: TGTGCCAGCAGCCAAGCGGCGGGGGTTGAGCAGTTCTTC.